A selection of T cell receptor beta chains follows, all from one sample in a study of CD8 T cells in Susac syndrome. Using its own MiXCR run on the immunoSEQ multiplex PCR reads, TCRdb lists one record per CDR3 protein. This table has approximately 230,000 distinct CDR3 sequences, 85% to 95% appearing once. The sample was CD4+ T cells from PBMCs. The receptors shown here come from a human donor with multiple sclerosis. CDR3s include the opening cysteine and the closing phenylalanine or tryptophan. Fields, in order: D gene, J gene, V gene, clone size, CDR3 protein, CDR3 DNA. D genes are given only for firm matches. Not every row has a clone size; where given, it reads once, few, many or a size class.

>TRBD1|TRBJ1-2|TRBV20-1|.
CSARDPGQGIRGYTF
TGCAGTGCTAGAGACCCGGGACAGGGCATTCGGGGCTACACCTTC
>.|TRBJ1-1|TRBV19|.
CASNLPGAGTEAFF
TGTGCCAGTAACCTACCTGGGGCTGGCACTGAAGCTTTCTTT
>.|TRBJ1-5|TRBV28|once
CASSLKQPQHF
TGTGCCAGCAGTTTGAAACAGCCCCAGCATTTT
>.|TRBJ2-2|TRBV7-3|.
CASSLIPKGELFF
TGTGCCAGCAGCTTAATTCCCAAAGGGGAGCTGTTTTTT
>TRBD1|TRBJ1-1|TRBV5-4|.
CASSRQGARTEAFF
TGTGCCAGCAGTAGACAGGGGGCGCGCACTGAAGCTTTCTTT
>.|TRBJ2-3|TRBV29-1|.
CSVDPGVDTQYF
TGCAGCGTTGACCCCGGGGTCGATACGCAGTATTTT
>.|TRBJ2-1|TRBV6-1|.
CASSGPASSYNEQFF
TGTGCCAGCAGTGGCCCCGCTAGCTCCTACAATGAGCAGTTCTTC
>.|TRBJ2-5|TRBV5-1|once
CASSAAVPETQYF
TGCGCCAGCAGCGCGGCGGTTCCAGAGACCCAGTACTTC
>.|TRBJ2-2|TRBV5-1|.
CASGLEDLTGELFF
TGCGCCAGCGGCTTAGAGGACCTCACCGGGGAGCTGTTTTTT
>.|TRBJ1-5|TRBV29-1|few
CSVGQGDQPQHF
TGCAGCGTCGGGCAGGGAGATCAGCCCCAGCATTTT
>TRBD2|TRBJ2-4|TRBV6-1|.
CASRGGAKNIQYF
TGTGCCAGTCGGGGGGGAGCCAAAAACATTCAGTACTTC
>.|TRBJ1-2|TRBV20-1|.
CSASMGGYGYTF
TGCAGTGCTAGTATGGGGGGGTATGGCTACACCTTC
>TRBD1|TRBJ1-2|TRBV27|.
CASSLTGQHGYTF
TGTGCCAGCAGTTTAACGGGACAGCATGGCTACACCTTC
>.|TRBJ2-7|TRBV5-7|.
CASRGDYEQYF
TGTGCCAGCAGGGGGGATTACGAGCAGTACTTC
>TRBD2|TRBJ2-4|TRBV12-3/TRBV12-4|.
CASSFLAGGRNIQYF
TGTGCCAGCAGTTTCCTGGCGGGGGGACGAAACATTCAGTACTTC
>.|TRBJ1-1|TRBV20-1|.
CSATGQYTEAFF
TGCAGTGCTACTGGACAGTACACTGAAGCTTTCTTT
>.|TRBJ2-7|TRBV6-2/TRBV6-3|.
CASSYNAYEQYF
TGTGCCAGCAGTTACAACGCCTACGAGCAGTACTTC
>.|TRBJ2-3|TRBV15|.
CATSRGRGTQYF
TGTGCCACCAGCAGAGGGAGGGGTACGCAGTATTTT
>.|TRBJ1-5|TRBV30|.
CAWSRRGRPRDQPQHF
TGTGCCTGGAGCAGGAGGGGCAGGCCCAGGGATCAGCCCCAGCATTTT
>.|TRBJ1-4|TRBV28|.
CASREGANEKLFF
TGTGCCAGCAGAGAAGGGGCTAATGAAAAACTGTTTTTT
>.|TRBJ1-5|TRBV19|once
CASRGTGNQPQHF
TGTGCCAGTCGGGGGACGGGCAATCAGCCCCAGCATTTT
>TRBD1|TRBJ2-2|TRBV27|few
CASSPGTGRTGELFF
TGTGCCAGCAGTCCCGGGACAGGGAGGACCGGGGAGCTGTTTTTT
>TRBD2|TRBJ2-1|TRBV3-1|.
CASSQVWRGGNEQFF
TGTGCCAGCAGCCAAGTTTGGCGGGGGGGAAATGAGCAGTTCTTC
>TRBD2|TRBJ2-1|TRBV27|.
CASSLSGLAGGGNEQFF
TGTGCCAGCAGTTTATCGGGTCTAGCGGGAGGTGGCAATGAGCAGTTCTTC
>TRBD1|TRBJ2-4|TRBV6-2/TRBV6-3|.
CASSYLFPRQGDIQYF
TGTGCCAGCAGTTACCTTTTCCCCCGACAGGGGGACATTCAGTACTTC
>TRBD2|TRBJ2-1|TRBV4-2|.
CASSQDRTSTNAEFF
TGTGCCAGCAGCCAAGACCGGACTAGCACAAACGCGGAGTTCTTC
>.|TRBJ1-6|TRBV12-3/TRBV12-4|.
CASSLTFGGAPLHF
TGTGCCAGCAGTTTAACGTTCGGAGGGGCACCCCTCCACTTT
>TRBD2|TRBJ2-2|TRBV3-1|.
CASSRNRGLAGDTGELFF
TGTGCCAGCAGCCGAAATCGGGGACTAGCGGGGGACACCGGGGAGCTGTTTTTT
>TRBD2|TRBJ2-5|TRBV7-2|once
CASSPWGGSPETQYF
TGTGCCAGCAGCCCGTGGGGCGGGAGCCCAGAGACCCAGTACTTC
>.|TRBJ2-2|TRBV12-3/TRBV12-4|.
CASSPTRAGELFF
TGTGCCAGCAGTCCGACAAGGGCCGGGGAGCTGTTTTTT
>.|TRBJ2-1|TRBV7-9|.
CASSARWRLEGERDNEQFF
TGTGCCAGCAGCGCACGATGGCGGTTAGAGGGGGAACGAGACAATGAGCAGTTCTTC
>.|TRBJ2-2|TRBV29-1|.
CSVDMNTGELFF
TGCAGCGTTGATATGAACACCGGGGAGCTGTTTTTT
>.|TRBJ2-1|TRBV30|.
CAWSLGGATYNEQFF
TGTGCCTGGAGTCTGGGTGGAGCGACCTACAATGAGCAGTTCTTC
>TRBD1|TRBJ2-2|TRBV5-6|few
CASSPDRLDTGELFF
TGTGCCAGCAGCCCGGACAGGTTGGACACCGGGGAGCTGTTTTTT
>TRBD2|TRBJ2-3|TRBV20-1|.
CSALLRLAGEADTQYF
TGCAGTGCGCTCCTCCGACTAGCGGGAGAGGCAGATACGCAGTATTTT
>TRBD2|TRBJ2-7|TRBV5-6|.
CASSLAGGLYEQYF
TGTGCCAGCAGCTTGGCGGGGGGGCTCTACGAGCAGTACTTC
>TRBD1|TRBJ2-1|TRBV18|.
CASSPFQGAGNEQFF
TGTGCCAGCTCACCATTCCAGGGGGCCGGGAATGAGCAGTTCTTC
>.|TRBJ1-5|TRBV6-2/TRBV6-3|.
CASSYQWTAQPQHF
TGTGCCAGCAGTTACCAATGGACAGCCCAGCCCCAGCATTTT
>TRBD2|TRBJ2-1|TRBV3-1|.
CASRPSPGLAGGPIFNEQFF
TGTGCCAGCAGACCCTCACCGGGACTAGCGGGAGGGCCCATATTCAATGAGCAGTTCTTC
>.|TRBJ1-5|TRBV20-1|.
CSAGDEGFRQPQHF
TGCAGTGCTGGGGATGAAGGGTTTCGTCAGCCCCAGCATTTT
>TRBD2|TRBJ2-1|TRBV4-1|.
CASSLRLATRLDNEQFF
TGCGCCAGCAGCCTTAGACTAGCCACGCGTCTGGACAATGAGCAGTTCTTC
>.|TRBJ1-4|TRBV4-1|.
CASSQEGDGGNEKLFF
TGCGCCAGCAGCCAAGAAGGCGACGGGGGGAATGAAAAACTGTTTTTT
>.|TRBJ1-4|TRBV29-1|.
CSVGQGNEKLFF
TGCAGCGTTGGCCAGGGAAATGAAAAACTGTTTTTT
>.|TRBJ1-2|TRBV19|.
CASSISLGHLNYGYTF
TGTGCCAGTAGTATAAGTTTGGGACACCTCAACTATGGCTACACCTTC
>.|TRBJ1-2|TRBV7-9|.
CASSLGTGYTF
TGTGCCAGCAGCTTAGGGACTGGCTACACCTTC
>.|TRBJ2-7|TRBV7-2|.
CASSFQGHPYEQYF
TGTGCCAGCAGCTTCCAGGGCCACCCCTACGAGCAGTACTTC
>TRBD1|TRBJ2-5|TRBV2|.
CASSEDRGPTETQYF
TGTGCCAGCAGTGAGGACAGGGGGCCGACGGAGACCCAGTACTTC
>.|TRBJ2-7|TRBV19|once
CASSSGPNSYEQYF
TGTGCCAGTAGTTCGGGACCAAACTCCTACGAGCAGTACTTC
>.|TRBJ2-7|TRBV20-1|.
CSAPDRGHSYEQYF
TGCAGTGCTCCCGATCGGGGGCACTCCTACGAGCAGTACTTC
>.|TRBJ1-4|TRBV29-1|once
CSVGGLMDEKLFF
TGCAGCGTTGGTGGTTTAATGGATGAAAAACTGTTTTTT
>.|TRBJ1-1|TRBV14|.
CASSPQGTTEAFF
TGTGCCAGCAGCCCACAGGGTACCACTGAAGCTTTCTTT
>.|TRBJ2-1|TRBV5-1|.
CASSLDVGSYNEQFF
TGCGCCAGCAGCTTGGATGTGGGTTCCTACAATGAGCAGTTCTTC
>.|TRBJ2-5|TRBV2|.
CASRWGLQETQYF
TGTGCCAGCAGATGGGGACTTCAAGAGACCCAGTACTTC
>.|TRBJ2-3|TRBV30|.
CAWSQVSGTDTQYF
TGTGCCTGGAGCCAAGTATCGGGCACAGATACGCAGTATTTT
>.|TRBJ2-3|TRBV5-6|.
CASSLWGLASTDTQYF
TGTGCCAGCAGCTTATGGGGGTTGGCTTCCACAGATACGCAGTATTTT
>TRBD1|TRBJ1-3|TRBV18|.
CASSPSGTGSGNTIYF
TGTGCCAGCTCACCATCCGGGACAGGCTCTGGAAACACCATATATTTT